Listed below are T cell receptor beta chains from one sample, sequenced in a study of siplizumab effects on memory and regulatory T cells. Sequencing used immunoSEQ multiplex PCR; TCRdb keeps in-frame clones, though not all of them. Of around 97,000 clones detected, about 95% appear once; the ten largest clones hold roughly 1.3%. The sample comprised non-Treg CD4+ T cells sorted from blood. These TCRs come from a human donor in good health. Each CDR3 is given with its conserved first and last residue. Fields, in order: CDR3 length, clone size, J gene, D gene, V gene, CDR3 protein, CDR3 DNA. The D gene is left open where the match is weak. The size of a clone is reported for some rows only, either as once, few or many, or as a class for expanded clones.

len: 17
abundance: -
j_gene: TRBJ1-4
d_gene: TRBD1
v_gene: TRBV4-1
CDR3aa: CASSRTLLRGVHEKLFF
CDR3nt: TGCGCCAGCAGCCGGACCCTCCTCAGGGGGGTGCATGAAAAACTGTTTTTT

len: 14
abundance: few
j_gene: TRBJ2-5
d_gene: -
v_gene: TRBV18
CDR3aa: CASSPTDALRTQYF
CDR3nt: TGTGCCAGCTCACCAACTGACGCATTGAGGACCCAGTACTTC

len: 15
abundance: -
j_gene: TRBJ2-7
d_gene: -
v_gene: TRBV27
CDR3aa: CASSSPPGSSYEQYF
CDR3nt: TGTGCCAGCAGTTCCCCTCCTGGCAGCTCCTACGAGCAGTACTTC

len: 13
abundance: -
j_gene: TRBJ2-7
d_gene: -
v_gene: TRBV19
CDR3aa: CASSITGPYEQYF
CDR3nt: TGTGCCAGTAGTATAACTGGGCCATACGAGCAGTACTTC

len: 11
abundance: -
j_gene: TRBJ2-5
d_gene: -
v_gene: TRBV5-6
CDR3aa: CASSFEETQYF
CDR3nt: TGTGCCAGCAGCTTCGAGGAGACCCAGTACTTC

len: 11
abundance: -
j_gene: TRBJ2-2
d_gene: -
v_gene: TRBV20-1
CDR3aa: CSPSNTGELFF
CDR3nt: TGCAGTCCTTCGAACACCGGGGAGCTGTTTTTT

len: 16
abundance: -
j_gene: TRBJ1-1
d_gene: TRBD1
v_gene: TRBV28
CDR3aa: CASSSPPPTGLTEAFF
CDR3nt: TGTGCCAGCAGTTCCCCACCGCCGACAGGGCTGACTGAAGCTTTCTTT

len: 13
abundance: -
j_gene: TRBJ1-6
d_gene: -
v_gene: TRBV6-5
CDR3aa: CASNRASDSPLHF
CDR3nt: TGTGCCAGCAACCGGGCCTCCGATTCACCCCTCCACTTT

len: 16
abundance: -
j_gene: TRBJ2-2
d_gene: TRBD2
v_gene: TRBV4-2
CDR3aa: CASSHGGGKGTGELFF
CDR3nt: TGTGCCAGCAGCCACGGCGGGGGAAAAGGCACCGGGGAGCTGTTTTTT

len: 15
abundance: -
j_gene: TRBJ1-2
d_gene: -
v_gene: TRBV30
CDR3aa: CAWSKTGQPIYGYTF
CDR3nt: TGTGCCTGGAGTAAAACTGGACAGCCGATCTATGGCTACACCTTC

len: 15
abundance: -
j_gene: TRBJ1-1
d_gene: -
v_gene: TRBV5-1
CDR3aa: CASSSNSGRDTEAFF
CDR3nt: TGCGCCAGCAGCTCGAATTCGGGACGGGACACTGAAGCTTTCTTT

len: 12
abundance: -
j_gene: TRBJ1-2
d_gene: -
v_gene: TRBV14
CDR3aa: CASSQINYGYTF
CDR3nt: TGTGCCAGCAGCCAGATAAATTATGGCTACACCTTC

len: 14
abundance: -
j_gene: TRBJ2-7
d_gene: -
v_gene: TRBV5-1
CDR3aa: CASSYRRLRYEQYF
CDR3nt: TGCGCCAGCAGCTATAGGCGATTACGCTACGAGCAGTACTTC

len: 15
abundance: -
j_gene: TRBJ2-2
d_gene: TRBD1
v_gene: TRBV4-1
CDR3aa: CASNRDRLSTGELFF
CDR3nt: TGCGCCAGCAACCGGGACAGGCTTAGCACCGGGGAGCTGTTTTTT

len: 16
abundance: once
j_gene: TRBJ1-1
d_gene: -
v_gene: TRBV7-8
CDR3aa: CASSLGRERMNTEAFF
CDR3nt: TGTGCCAGCAGCTTAGGGAGAGAAAGAATGAACACTGAAGCTTTCTTT

len: 14
abundance: -
j_gene: TRBJ1-1
d_gene: -
v_gene: TRBV19
CDR3aa: CASSPERMNTEAFF
CDR3nt: TGTGCCAGTAGCCCCGAGCGAATGAACACTGAAGCTTTCTTT

len: 13
abundance: -
j_gene: TRBJ1-2
d_gene: -
v_gene: TRBV6-1
CDR3aa: CASSEIGNYGYTF
CDR3nt: TGTGCCAGCAGTGAAATCGGTAACTATGGCTACACCTTC

len: 16
abundance: -
j_gene: TRBJ2-1
d_gene: TRBD2
v_gene: TRBV18
CDR3aa: CASSLNSGSSYNEQFF
CDR3nt: TGTGCCAGCTCACTGAATAGCGGGAGCTCCTACAATGAGCAGTTCTTC

len: 16
abundance: -
j_gene: TRBJ2-1
d_gene: TRBD2
v_gene: TRBV11-2
CDR3aa: CASSLGWAGDEHEQFF
CDR3nt: TGTGCCAGCAGCTTAGGTTGGGCGGGAGACGAGCATGAGCAGTTCTTC

len: 16
abundance: -
j_gene: TRBJ2-1
d_gene: TRBD1
v_gene: TRBV15
CDR3aa: CATSRDTPTGANEQFF
CDR3nt: TGTGCCACCAGCAGAGATACTCCCACAGGGGCCAATGAGCAGTTCTTC

len: 13
abundance: -
j_gene: TRBJ1-1
d_gene: -
v_gene: TRBV6-5
CDR3aa: CASRTKDSREAFF
CDR3nt: TGTGCCAGCAGAACAAAAGACAGCCGAGAAGCTTTCTTT

len: 13
abundance: -
j_gene: TRBJ1-1
d_gene: -
v_gene: TRBV2
CDR3aa: CASRRELNTEAFF
CDR3nt: TGTGCCAGCAGGAGGGAGTTGAACACTGAAGCTTTCTTT

len: 15
abundance: -
j_gene: TRBJ2-7
d_gene: -
v_gene: TRBV6-5
CDR3aa: CASSYSGQIPHEQYF
CDR3nt: TGTGCCAGCAGTTACTCTGGCCAAATACCCCACGAGCAGTACTTC

len: 16
abundance: -
j_gene: TRBJ2-7
d_gene: -
v_gene: TRBV11-2
CDR3aa: CASSEGLQTLIQEQYF
CDR3nt: TGTGCCAGCAGCGAAGGATTACAGACGCTAATCCAAGAGCAGTACTTC

len: 14
abundance: -
j_gene: TRBJ1-4
d_gene: -
v_gene: TRBV7-9
CDR3aa: CASSFWGAEEKLFF
CDR3nt: TGTGCCAGCAGCTTCTGGGGGGCAGAAGAAAAACTGTTTTTT

len: 18
abundance: once
j_gene: TRBJ2-3
d_gene: TRBD1
v_gene: TRBV18
CDR3aa: CASSPRLKGGVNPDTQYF
CDR3nt: TGTGCCAGCTCACCACGACTGAAAGGGGGCGTTAACCCAGATACGCAGTATTTT

len: 14
abundance: -
j_gene: TRBJ2-3
d_gene: -
v_gene: TRBV6-5
CDR3aa: CATRGYSSTDTQYF
CDR3nt: TGTGCGACGCGGGGTTACTCTAGCACAGATACGCAGTATTTT

len: 15
abundance: -
j_gene: TRBJ2-7
d_gene: -
v_gene: TRBV5-1
CDR3aa: CASSLSRQGDHEQYF
CDR3nt: TGCGCCAGCAGCTTGTCCAGGCAGGGCGACCACGAGCAGTACTTC

len: 16
abundance: -
j_gene: TRBJ2-7
d_gene: TRBD1
v_gene: TRBV18
CDR3aa: CASSLTLPGQASEQYF
CDR3nt: TGTGCCAGCTCACTAACCTTACCGGGACAGGCTTCCGAGCAGTACTTC

len: 13
abundance: -
j_gene: TRBJ1-2
d_gene: -
v_gene: TRBV7-6
CDR3aa: CASSTETSSGYTF
CDR3nt: TGTGCCAGCAGCACAGAAACATCATCGGGCTACACCTTC

len: 14
abundance: -
j_gene: TRBJ2-7
d_gene: -
v_gene: TRBV27
CDR3aa: CASSSNAGTYEQYF
CDR3nt: TGTGCCAGCAGTTCAAACGCCGGGACCTACGAGCAGTACTTC

len: 15
abundance: -
j_gene: TRBJ2-1
d_gene: TRBD2
v_gene: TRBV6-4
CDR3aa: CASSATSGFGNEQFF
CDR3nt: TGTGCCAGCAGTGCAACTAGCGGGTTCGGCAATGAGCAGTTCTTC

len: 13
abundance: -
j_gene: TRBJ2-7
d_gene: -
v_gene: TRBV21-1
CDR3aa: CARRPGQNYEQYF
CDR3nt: TGTGCCAGGAGACCGGGACAGAACTACGAGCAGTACTTC

len: 13
abundance: -
j_gene: TRBJ2-1
d_gene: -
v_gene: TRBV18
CDR3aa: CASSPSAGNEQFF
CDR3nt: TGTGCCAGCTCACCAAGTGCAGGGAATGAGCAGTTCTTC

len: 14
abundance: -
j_gene: TRBJ2-7
d_gene: -
v_gene: TRBV27
CDR3aa: CASRRRVFVNEQYF
CDR3nt: TGTGCCAGCAGACGGCGGGTGTTCGTAAACGAGCAGTACTTC

len: 17
abundance: once
j_gene: TRBJ1-5
d_gene: TRBD1
v_gene: TRBV19
CDR3aa: CASSIFAGTGGHQPQHF
CDR3nt: TGTGCCAGTAGTATCTTCGCCGGGACAGGGGGCCATCAGCCCCAGCATTTT

len: 14
abundance: -
j_gene: TRBJ1-2
d_gene: TRBD1
v_gene: TRBV9
CDR3aa: CASSLGQGIYGYTF
CDR3nt: TGTGCCAGCAGCCTCGGACAGGGGATCTATGGCTACACCTTC

len: 16
abundance: -
j_gene: TRBJ2-3
d_gene: TRBD2
v_gene: TRBV19
CDR3aa: CASKRLAGGGTDTQYF
CDR3nt: TGTGCCAGTAAAAGACTAGCGGGAGGGGGCACAGATACGCAGTATTTT

len: 15
abundance: once
j_gene: TRBJ2-2
d_gene: TRBD1
v_gene: TRBV19
CDR3aa: CASRPDRGLTGELFF
CDR3nt: TGTGCCAGTAGGCCTGACAGGGGGCTCACCGGGGAGCTGTTTTTT

len: 16
abundance: once
j_gene: TRBJ2-5
d_gene: TRBD2
v_gene: TRBV6-1
CDR3aa: CASSENLLAGVKTQYF
CDR3nt: TGTGCCAGCAGTGAAAACCTTTTAGCGGGAGTAAAGACCCAGTACTTC

len: 14
abundance: -
j_gene: TRBJ2-7
d_gene: -
v_gene: TRBV27
CDR3aa: CASSLSGGRYEQYF
CDR3nt: TGTGCCAGCAGTTTATCTGGGGGCAGGTACGAGCAGTACTTC

len: 13
abundance: -
j_gene: TRBJ1-1
d_gene: TRBD1
v_gene: TRBV18
CDR3aa: CASKRGDRTEAFF
CDR3nt: TGTGCCAGCAAACGGGGGGACAGAACTGAAGCTTTCTTT

len: 16
abundance: -
j_gene: TRBJ1-3
d_gene: -
v_gene: TRBV7-6
CDR3aa: CASSHQQRGSGNTIYF
CDR3nt: TGTGCCAGCAGCCATCAACAGAGGGGCTCTGGAAACACCATATATTTT

len: 15
abundance: -
j_gene: TRBJ2-5
d_gene: TRBD1
v_gene: TRBV27
CDR3aa: CASSSTGQGVETQYF
CDR3nt: TGTGCCAGCAGTTCTACGGGACAGGGAGTTGAGACCCAGTACTTC

len: 17
abundance: once
j_gene: TRBJ1-1
d_gene: -
v_gene: TRBV2
CDR3aa: CASSEAQVKGLNTEAFF
CDR3nt: TGTGCCAGCAGTGAAGCCCAAGTGAAGGGCTTGAACACTGAAGCTTTCTTT

len: 12
abundance: -
j_gene: TRBJ2-7
d_gene: TRBD1
v_gene: TRBV10-2
CDR3aa: CASSTGVHEQYF
CDR3nt: TGCGCCAGTTCCACAGGGGTCCACGAGCAGTACTTC

len: 13
abundance: -
j_gene: TRBJ2-1
d_gene: -
v_gene: TRBV19
CDR3aa: CATQSDSYNEQFF
CDR3nt: TGTGCCACCCAGTCGGACTCCTACAATGAGCAGTTCTTC

len: 16
abundance: -
j_gene: TRBJ2-1
d_gene: -
v_gene: TRBV14
CDR3aa: CASSQGGVALGLSRFF
CDR3nt: TGTGCCAGCAGCCAAGGGGGAGTGGCTCTTGGACTGAGCAGGTTCTTC

len: 16
abundance: -
j_gene: TRBJ2-4
d_gene: TRBD2
v_gene: TRBV10-1
CDR3aa: CASSESGTGTRDIQYF
CDR3nt: TGCGCCAGCAGTGAGTCGGGAACCGGGACTAGGGACATTCAGTACTTC

len: 13
abundance: -
j_gene: TRBJ2-1
d_gene: -
v_gene: TRBV5-6
CDR3aa: CASSARPLNEQFF
CDR3nt: TGTGCCAGCAGCGCCCGCCCGCTCAATGAGCAGTTCTTC

len: 15
abundance: -
j_gene: TRBJ2-3
d_gene: -
v_gene: TRBV29-1
CDR3aa: CSVDGGQGGADTQYF
CDR3nt: TGCAGCGTTGATGGGGGGCAGGGGGGTGCAGATACGCAGTATTTT

len: 13
abundance: -
j_gene: TRBJ2-7
d_gene: TRBD1
v_gene: TRBV28
CDR3aa: CASSLSQGAEKYF
CDR3nt: TGTGCCAGCAGTTTATCCCAGGGGGCGGAAAAGTACTTC

len: 15
abundance: once
j_gene: TRBJ2-4
d_gene: TRBD1
v_gene: TRBV5-6
CDR3aa: CASSLEGQAKNIQYF
CDR3nt: TGTGCCAGCAGCTTGGAAGGACAGGCGAAAAACATTCAGTACTTC

len: 15
abundance: -
j_gene: TRBJ1-1
d_gene: -
v_gene: TRBV9
CDR3aa: CASSVRSGLGTEAFF
CDR3nt: TGTGCCAGCAGCGTCCGGTCCGGATTGGGGACTGAAGCTTTCTTT

len: 15
abundance: -
j_gene: TRBJ2-2
d_gene: -
v_gene: TRBV10-1
CDR3aa: CASSERQTNTGELFF
CDR3nt: TGCGCCAGCAGTGAACGACAGACGAACACCGGGGAGCTGTTTTTT

len: 16
abundance: -
j_gene: TRBJ1-2
d_gene: TRBD1
v_gene: TRBV5-1
CDR3aa: CASSVGTGRPNYGYTF
CDR3nt: TGCGCCAGCAGCGTCGGGACAGGGCGACCTAACTATGGCTACACCTTC

len: 15
abundance: -
j_gene: TRBJ2-1
d_gene: TRBD2
v_gene: TRBV4-2
CDR3aa: CASSQRLAAYNEQFF
CDR3nt: TGTGCCAGCAGCCAACGTCTAGCGGCCTACAATGAGCAGTTCTTC